The 29 T cell receptor beta chains in this list originate from one sample, sequenced in a study of radiotherapy plus CTLA-4 blockade in lung cancer. Profiling relied on immunoSEQ multiplex PCR, and the TCRdb table lists in-frame clones only, not all of them. Of about 48,000 clones listed, 70% to 90% are singletons. The material was peripheral blood, obtained from a patient treated with radiotherapy plus ipilimumab. The receptors stem from a human donor with non-small cell lung cancer that progressed on radiotherapy plus ipilimumab. Some clones in this sample may be carry-over from other donors' samples.

The chain couples TRBV7-2 to TRBJ1-2; 7 bases are a match to TRBD1. The CDR3 runs to 15 residues. CDR1 and CDR2 (germline): SGHTA, FQGNSA. V trimming: 2 bases; J trimming: 4 bases; junction bases outside the gene matches: 7. This CDR3 is CASSLRAGGRYGYTF. The CDR3 region has the DNA TGTGCCAGCAGCTTAAGGGCAGGGGGACGCTATGGCTACACCTTC.

CDR3 in DNA: TGTGCTAGTGGTTTGGCCGAGGGCGGGCGCTCCTACAATGAGCAGTTCTTC. Amino acids: CASGLAEGGRSYNEQFF. The chain combines TRBV12-5 with TRBJ2-1; maybe TRBD2 (5 bases). Germline V lookup: CDR1 LGHNT, CDR2 FRNRAP. Trimming pared 1 base from V and 0 bases from J, leaving 13 bases between. This CDR3 contains 17 residues.

The chain combines TRBV19 with TRBJ1-4, with 8 positions matching TRBD1. V shed 6 bases and J 8 bases; nucleotides not matched to a gene: 11. Looked up from germline, CDR1 is LNHDA and CDR2 is SQIVND (reference sequence). The CDR3 loop spans 15 amino acids. CDR3 coding DNA: TGTGCCAGTAGCTCGGGACAGGCGTACGGGGAAAAACTGTTTTTT. Its translation: CASSSGQAYGEKLFF. The whole variable domain, filled in from reference TRBV19 and TRBJ1-4, reads DGGITQSPKYLFRKEGQNVTLSCEQNLNHDAMYWYRQDPGQGLRLIYYSQIVNDFQKGDIAEGYSVSREKKESFPLTVTSAQKNPTAFYLCASSSGQAYGEKLFFGSGTQLSVL.

The J gene is TRBJ1-5, the V gene TRBV6-5; D not certain. With 0 bases removed from V and 5 bases from J, the gap between germline ends came to 5 bases. This CDR3 has 13 amino acids. The germline gives CDR1 MNHEY, CDR2 SVGAGI. CDR3 DNA sequence: TGTGCCAGCAGTTACTCTTTAGATCAGCCCCAGCATTTT. Encoded protein: CASSYSLDQPQHF.

This clone was found once. The identical CDR3 is also encoded by other nucleotide sequences in the sample. The V call is TRBV7-9, the J call TRBJ2-1, with D perhaps matching TRBD2 (5 bases). The ends were cut back, 1 base at V and 1 base at J, with 5 bases in the middle. This CDR3 has 14 amino acids. Germline CDR1 and CDR2: SEHNR and FQNEAQ (reference sequence). CDR3: CASSLGGSYNEQFF. The CDR3 DNA sequence: TGTGCCAGCAGCTTAGGAGGGTCCTACAATGAGCAGTTCTTC.

This chain connects TRBV13 to TRBJ2-3; 11 nucleotides line up with TRBD2. Germline V CDR1 and CDR2: PRHDT, FYEKMQ (reference sequence). V lost 2 bases and J lost 3; bases outside the gene matches: 10. CDR3 length equals 18 residues. The CDR3 reads CASSLPELVAGGTDTQYF. DNA of the CDR3: TGTGCCAGCAGCTTACCAGAGCTAGTAGCGGGGGGGACAGATACGCAGTATTTT.

This clone was counted once. The rearrangement links TRBV11-2 to TRBJ1-2, with TRBD1 as a possible D gene (6 bases). This CDR3 spans 12 amino acids. Germline assignment: CDR1 SGHAT and CDR2 FQNNGV. Trimming left V 6 bases short and J 8 bases short, with 13 bases between. DNA for the CDR3: TGTGCCAGCAGTACAGGGTTCGAAGGCTACACCTTC. Protein product: CASSTGFEGYTF.

This chain connects TRBV6-5 to TRBJ2-7; 8 positions match TRBD1. Germline V gives CDR1 MNHEY, CDR2 SVGAGI. This CDR3 comprises 15 residues. Losses at the gene ends were 0 bases for V and 3 bases for J; bases not matched to a gene: 4. CDR3 residues: CASSYSWTGSYEQYF. DNA for the CDR3: TGTGCCAGCAGTTACTCATGGACAGGGAGCTACGAGCAGTACTTC.

The genes are TRBV25-1 and TRBJ1-2; 9 nucleotides line up with TRBD1. Trimming removed 7 bases from V and 13 bases from J; junction bases left unmatched: 16. The V gene's germline CDR1 is MGHDK and CDR2 SYGVNS. The length of the CDR3 is 14 residues. CDR3 nucleotides: TGTGCCAGCACCTCGAATACAGGGGGCGGACGGGCCACCTTC. It translates to CASTSNTGGGRATF.

This sequence joins TRBV29-1 and TRBJ1-2, with a tentative D call TRBD1 (6 bases). V was clipped by 1 base and J by 3 bases, with 21 bases between them. The CDR3 extends over 17 amino acids. The germline CDR1 and CDR2 sequences are SQVTM and ANQGSEA. CDR3 sequence (DNA): TGCAGCGTTGAAGGGGACAAGACCCAACCCTTTGACTATGGCTACACCTTC. This sequence encodes CSVEGDKTQPFDYGYTF. Full variable domain (missing parts from reference TRBV29-1 and TRBJ1-2): SAVISQKPSRDICQRGTSLTIQCQVDSQVTMMFWYRQQPGQSLTLIATANQGSEATYESGFVIDKFPISRPNLTFSTLTVSNMSPEDSSIYLCSVEGDKTQPFDYGYTFGSGTRLTVV.

The V call is TRBV6-5, the J call TRBJ2-1; D is perhaps TRBD1 (5 bases). The germline gives CDR1 MNHEY, CDR2 SVGAGI. Trimming stripped 5 bases from V and 3 bases from J, with 8 bases between. The CDR3 sequence is 13 residues long. The CDR3 sequence is CASSNTGYNEQFF. The DNA for the CDR3 is TGTGCCAGCAGTAACACAGGCTACAATGAGCAGTTCTTC.

The rearrangement joins TRBV6-5 to TRBJ2-7; possibly TRBD1 for D (8 bases). The germline CDR1 and CDR2 sequences are MNHEY and SVGAGI. CDR3 length equals 14 residues. Trimming pared 5 bases from V and 7 bases from J, leaving 18 bases between. This CDR3 reads CASSRTGLGGEQYF. In nucleotides, the CDR3 is TGTGCCAGCAGTAGGACAGGGCTGGGGGGGGAGCAGTACTTC.

V usage is TRBV11-2 and J usage is TRBJ1-5; possibly TRBD1 for D (6 bases). This CDR3 has 14 amino acids. Germline CDR1 reads SGHAT; CDR2 reads FQNNGV. Trimming took off 1 base at V and 6 bases at J, with 10 bases between the two ends. The CDR3 here is CASSLGQGLQPQHF. The CDR3 bases are TGTGCCAGCAGCTTAGGGCAGGGGCTTCAGCCCCAGCATTTT.

This sequence joins TRBV7-8 and TRBJ1-1; TRBD1 is a possible D gene (5 bases). Trimming cost V 1 base and J 0 bases, with 18 bases left between them. CDR1 is SGHVS and CDR2 is FQNEAQ in the germline V gene. There are 18 residues in the CDR3. DNA for the CDR3: TGTGCCAGCAGCTTAGAACCCCCTACGACAGATATGAACACTGAAGCTTTCTTT. This translates into CASSLEPPTTDMNTEAFF.

The V and J genes are TRBV25-1 and TRBJ1-2; tentative D call: TRBD1 (5 bases). CDR1 and CDR2 from the germline V gene are MGHDK and SYGVNS. This CDR3 has 15 residues. The V and J ends lost 2 bases and 5 bases respectively, with 15 bases between them. The CDR3 DNA is TGTGCCAGCAGTGAACATCGGCAGGGCCGGTATGGCTACACCTTC. It codes for CASSEHRQGRYGYTF.

V and J are TRBV7-2 and TRBJ2-5; 8 positions agree with TRBD1. V trimming: 4 bases; J trimming: 3 bases; junction bases outside the gene matches: 4. CDR3 length: 14 amino acids. CDR1 SGHTA and CDR2 FQGNSA come from the germline V gene. CDR3 nucleotide sequence: TGTGCCAGCAGCTCAAACAGGGGGAAAGAGACCCAGTACTTC. Translating it yields CASSSNRGKETQYF. The full variable domain, with the rest looked up from reference TRBV7-2 and TRBJ2-5, is GAGVSQSPSNKVTEKGKDVELRCDPISGHTALYWYRQSLGQGLEFLIYFQGNSAPDKSGLPSDRFSAERTGGSVSTLTIQRTQQEDSAVYLCASSSNRGKETQYFGPGTRLLVL.

The J gene is TRBJ1-4, the V gene TRBV11-2; D is uncertain. CDR1 SGHAT and CDR2 FQNNGV come from the germline V gene. The V gene lost 3 bases and the J gene lost 8 bases, with 16 bases spanning the gap. This CDR3 is built from 15 residues. The CDR3, as DNA: TGTGCCAGCAGCTTGGAGCCTCTAGGAGGCGAAAAACTGTTTTTT. This gives the protein CASSLEPLGGEKLFF.

This chain links TRBV19 with TRBJ1-5, with D unresolved. The V gene lost 7 bases and the J gene lost 2 bases, with 21 bases spanning the gap. Looked up from germline, CDR1 is LNHDA and CDR2 is SQIVND (reference sequence). This CDR3 is built from 17 residues. CDR3 nucleotide sequence: TGTGCCAGTACCACACCGCGGCCCCCACGTGGCAATCAGCCCCAGCATTTT. It translates to CASTTPRPPRGNQPQHF.

The chain joins TRBV30 to TRBJ1-6; D unclear. From germline, CDR1 is GTSNPN and CDR2 SVGIG (reference sequence). The CDR3 is 14 residues long. V was trimmed by 0 bases and J by 6 bases, leaving 9 bases between them. For the CDR3, the DNA is TGTGCCTGGAGTGTACCGGGGAGTAATTCACCCCTCCACTTT. Translation: CAWSVPGSNSPLHF.

The genes are TRBV6-5 and TRBJ2-7, with D unclear. Germline values: CDR1 MNHEY, CDR2 SVGAGI. The length of the CDR3 is 13 residues. V shed 0 bases and J shed 4 bases, with 7 bases lying between them. The CDR3, as DNA: TGTGCCAGCAGTTACTCGGCCGGGTACGAGCAGTACTTC. As protein: CASSYSAGYEQYF.

There are a few counts of this clone. The rearrangement joins TRBV27 to TRBJ1-5, with 7 bases aligning to TRBD1. After removal of 1 base from V and 5 bases from J, the junction contained 5 bases not matched to a gene. CDR1 is MNHEY, CDR2 SMNVEV, per germline (reference sequence). This CDR3 contains 15 residues. The CDR3 DNA is TGTGCCAGCAGTTTATTGGGGGACAGCGATCAGCCCCAGCATTTT. Amino acids: CASSLLGDSDQPQHF.

The CDR3 DNA follows: TGTGCCAGCAGCCTACGCTCTGGGGCCAACGTCCTGACTTTC. Its protein product is CASSLRSGANVLTF. J is TRBJ2-6 and V is TRBV7-3; no clear D gene. Per germline, CDR1 SGHTA and CDR2 FQGTGA. The V end lost 5 bases, the J end lost 0 bases, and 5 bases lay between the germline ends. CDR3 length: 14 residues.

There are a few counts of this clone. The chain carries TRBV11-3 and TRBJ2-3; D is ambiguous. This CDR3 comprises 15 residues. Germline V gene data show CDR1 as SGHNT and CDR2 as YENEEA. Trimming cost V 5 bases and J 0 bases, with 12 bases left between them. DNA for the CDR3: TGTGCCAGCAGCGCAGATCCGTTCAGCACAGATACGCAGTATTTT. Translating gives CASSADPFSTDTQYF.

The chain employs TRBV5-1 and TRBJ2-1; unclear D gene. The CDR3 consists of 14 residues. CDR1 and CDR2 (germline): SGHRS, YFSETQ. V lost 6 bases and J lost 1, with 11 bases in between. CDR3 sequence reads: CASNSNPSYNEQFF. CDR3 nucleotides: TGCGCCAGCAACTCGAACCCTTCCTACAATGAGCAGTTCTTC. The full variable domain, in which reference TRBV5-1 and TRBJ2-1 provide the parts outside the CDR3, is KAGVTQTPRYLIKTRGQQVTLSCSPISGHRSVSWYQQTPGQGLQFLFEYFSETQRNKGNFPGRFSGRQFSNSRSEMNVSTLELGDSALYLCASNSNPSYNEQFFGPGTRLTVL.

CDR3 in DNA: TGTGCCAGCAGTTACTCACAGGGGGCAGGGGACACTGAAGCTTTCTTT. It yields the protein CASSYSQGAGDTEAFF. The chain employs TRBV6-5 and TRBJ1-1; TRBD1 matches at 9 bases. This CDR3 is built from 16 residues. The ends lost 0 bases at V and 3 bases at J; junction bases unmatched: 5. Germline CDR1 is MNHEY and CDR2 is SVGAGI.

The chain uses TRBV5-1 and TRBJ2-2; 10 bases align to TRBD1. The CDR3 loop spans 15 amino acids. V shed 4 bases and J 4 bases; nucleotides not matched to a gene: 4. CDR1 is SGHRS and CDR2 is YFSETQ in the germline V gene. The CDR3 protein is CASSQTGGFTGELFF. The CDR3 DNA reads as TGCGCCAGCAGCCAGACAGGGGGCTTCACCGGGGAGCTGTTTTTT.

The rearrangement uses TRBV14 and TRBJ1-2; a possible D gene is TRBD1 (6 bases). The CDR3 is made up of 15 amino acids. Trimming took 4 bases from V and 1 from J, leaving 13 bases between them. Germline CDR1 reads SGHDN; CDR2 reads FVKESK. The CDR3 reads CASSPLEGGNYGYTF. As DNA, the CDR3 is TGTGCCAGCAGCCCCCTCGAAGGGGGTAACTATGGCTACACCTTC.

This chain joins TRBV5-1 and TRBJ2-1; 10 bases are a match to TRBD1. Germline CDR1 and CDR2: SGHRS and YFSETQ. The CDR3 contains 14 residues. V shed 5 bases and J 6 bases; nucleotides not matched to a gene: 5. This chain's CDR3 is CASRTGGSPNEQFF. DNA for the CDR3: TGCGCCAGCAGGACAGGGGGCTCACCCAATGAGCAGTTCTTC.

This clone appeared a single time. V usage is TRBV30 and J usage is TRBJ1-1; TRBD1 is a possible D gene (5 bases). The V gene lost 4 bases and the J gene lost 3 bases, with 9 bases spanning the gap. Germline assignment: CDR1 GTSNPN and CDR2 SVGIG (reference sequence). The length of the CDR3 is 12 residues. For the CDR3, the DNA is TGTGCCTGGACGGGGGGGGACACTGAAGCTTTCTTT. Its protein product is CAWTGGDTEAFF.